The rows below give T cell receptor beta chains drawn from one sample of a study of Ad26.COV2.S vaccination and SARS-CoV-2 variants. Libraries were prepared by immunoSEQ multiplex PCR; TCRdb keeps only in-frame clonotypes and omits some of them. The data show about 480,000 clones, with roughly 89% seen just once and 9.5% to 15% held by the top ten. The input for sequencing was peripheral blood, taken in a trial of Ad26.COV2.S vaccine versus placebo. These receptor sequences come from a person between 18 and 60 years old who received the Ad26.COV2.S COVID-19 vaccine or a placebo. CDR3s include the opening cysteine and the closing phenylalanine or tryptophan. The order of the fields is CDR3 DNA, CDR3 protein, D gene, V gene, clone size, J gene. D genes are given only for firm matches. Size is stated for part of the rows, as once, few or many counts, or as a class when the clone is expanded.

TGTGCCATCAGTGATTATCAGCGGGAGGGCCGGAATGAGCAGTTCTTC,CAISDYQREGRNEQFF,TRBD2,TRBV10-3,few,TRBJ2-1
TGTGCCAGCAGCTATCTTAGCAATGAGCAGTTCTTC,CASSYLSNEQFF,-,TRBV11-2,-,TRBJ2-1
TGTGCCAGCAGCTTGGGTCACACGAACACTGAAGCTTTCTTT,CASSLGHTNTEAFF,-,TRBV5-4,-,TRBJ1-1
TGTGCCAGCAGTGATGGCAGGGGGCCCACTGAAGCTTTCTTT,CASSDGRGPTEAFF,TRBD1,TRBV2,-,TRBJ1-1
TGTGCCAGCAGCTTGGGGGGACAGGGTCTAGGAACTAGCTCCTACAATGAGCAGTTCTTC,CASSLGGQGLGTSSYNEQFF,TRBD1,TRBV5-5,-,TRBJ2-1
TGTGCCAGCAGACCCGAGGGGTTAGGGGGGACCCAGTACTTC,CASRPEGLGGTQYF,-,TRBV6-5,few,TRBJ2-5
TGTGCCAGCAGTTACTCGACCCCTGGGGCCAACGTCCTGACTTTC,CASSYSTPGANVLTF,-,TRBV6-5,-,TRBJ2-6
TGTGCCAGCAGCCAAGTTCCCAGCGGGAGATGGAGTGAGCAGTTCTTC,CASSQVPSGRWSEQFF,TRBD2,TRBV14,-,TRBJ2-1
TGTGCCAGCAGCTTAGAGCTTGGCGGTACCAATGAGCAGTTCTTC,CASSLELGGTNEQFF,-,TRBV7-2,once,TRBJ2-1
TGTGCCAGCAGTACCTGGACAGGAGAAGCTTTCTTT,CASSTWTGEAFF,TRBD1,TRBV28,-,TRBJ1-1
TGTGCCAGCAGTTTATCGAGGCAGACTGTCCAGTACTTC,CASSLSRQTVQYF,-,TRBV27,-,TRBJ2-5
TGCGCCAGCAGCGTAGGACTAGCGGGGTACAATGAGCAGTTCTTC,CASSVGLAGYNEQFF,TRBD2,TRBV5-1,-,TRBJ2-1
TGTGCCAGCAGCTTAGATGGTTCGGGAGTTTCCCCAGCGTCCTACAATGAGCAGTTCTTC,CASSLDGSGVSPASYNEQFF,-,TRBV11-3,-,TRBJ2-1
TGTGCCAGCAGCCCCCGACAGAACACTGAAGCTTTCTTT,CASSPRQNTEAFF,-,TRBV5-8,once,TRBJ1-1
TGTGCCAGCAGTCACAAGCAGGAGAGCTATGGCTACACCTTC,CASSHKQESYGYTF,-,TRBV6-1,-,TRBJ1-2
TGTGCCAGCAGTTTGGAGGGCTGGTTGGATAACTATGGCTACACCTTC,CASSLEGWLDNYGYTF,-,TRBV6-5,-,TRBJ1-2
TGTGCCAGCAGTTTAATAGGGCTCAGTGAGCAGTTCTTC,CASSLIGLSEQFF,-,TRBV12-3/TRBV12-4,-,TRBJ2-1
TGTGCCAGCAGCCCAAACAGGGGGGATACGCAGTATTTT,CASSPNRGDTQYF,TRBD1,TRBV7-7,-,TRBJ2-3
TGTGCCAGCAGCTTGACAGGGGTTTCCTATGGCTACACCTTC,CASSLTGVSYGYTF,TRBD1,TRBV13,-,TRBJ1-2
TGTGCCAGCACCTCCTCTCTCGAGCAGTACTTC,CASTSSLEQYF,-,TRBV11-2,-,TRBJ2-7
TGTGCCAGCAGTGGAGGCTCGGTCCAGGGGGCTTTAAAACTGTTTTTT,CASSGGSVQGALKLFF,TRBD1,TRBV6-1,-,TRBJ1-4
TGTGCCAGCAGCCAAGACTCTAGCGGGATCTACGAGCAGTACTTC,CASSQDSSGIYEQYF,TRBD2,TRBV4-2,-,TRBJ2-7
TGCGCCAGCAGCCCTTCCTACAATGAGCAGTTCTTC,CASSPSYNEQFF,-,TRBV5-1,-,TRBJ2-1
TGCGCCAGCAGCCAAGCTCAGGGGCAGGGCTCCTACAATGAGCAGTTCTTC,CASSQAQGQGSYNEQFF,-,TRBV4-3,-,TRBJ2-1
TGTGCCAGCAGTTTGACTCCGGATTATGGCTACACCTTC,CASSLTPDYGYTF,-,TRBV28,-,TRBJ1-2
TGTGCCAGCACCCCCGTCCTAGGGCAGGTTGAAGCTTTCTTT,CASTPVLGQVEAFF,-,TRBV28,few,TRBJ1-1
TGTGCCAGCAGCCAAGATACGGCAGGGTTCCGCGAGCAGTACTTC,CASSQDTAGFREQYF,-,TRBV3-1/TRBV3-2,-,TRBJ2-7
TGTGCCAGCAGCTTAGACGCCCCCCACCACAATGAGCAGTTCTTC,CASSLDAPHHNEQFF,-,TRBV7-9,-,TRBJ2-1
TGTGCCAGAAGCTTAGGGGGACAGGGGGTTTACGAGCAGTACTTC,CARSLGGQGVYEQYF,-,TRBV7-5,few,TRBJ2-7
TGTGCCACCAGTGACCCCCGGGGGGCCTGGGGGGAGCTGTTTTTT,CATSDPRGAWGELFF,-,TRBV24-1,-,TRBJ2-2
TGTGCCAGCAGCTTATATGCCCGGGGACTAGCGGGAGAATACGAGCAGTTCTTC,CASSLYARGLAGEYEQFF,TRBD2,TRBV7-8,-,TRBJ2-1
TGTGCCAGCATCTCCCCCCGGTCTAGCGGTTACAATGAGCAGTTCTTC,CASISPRSSGYNEQFF,TRBD2,TRBV6-6,-,TRBJ2-1
TGTGCCAGCAGTGAAGCCCTTTGGCCAGGGAGCTCTGGGGCCAACGTCCTGACTTTC,CASSEALWPGSSGANVLTF,-,TRBV6-1,-,TRBJ2-6
TGTGCCTGGAGGCGGAGGTCGAACACTGAAGCTTTCTTT,CAWRRRSNTEAFF,-,TRBV30,-,TRBJ1-1
TGTGCCAGCAGCCAAGTCGGCGGACAGGGGCATTTCGGATATGGCTACACCTTC,CASSQVGGQGHFGYGYTF,TRBD1,TRBV14,-,TRBJ1-2
TGTGCCAGCAGGTCTCCGGGACTAGCGACCGGGGAGCTGTTTTTT,CASRSPGLATGELFF,TRBD2,TRBV5-6,-,TRBJ2-2
TGCAGTGCCCAGGGGGGCGTCCAACAGTTCTTC,CSAQGGVQQFF,-,TRBV20-1,-,TRBJ2-1
TGTGCCAGCAGCATCGACTTGGGACCGATTGAAAAACTGTTTTTT,CASSIDLGPIEKLFF,-,TRBV7-9,once,TRBJ1-4
TGCGCCAGCAGTGAGAGCAGGGCGAGCAATCAGCCCCAGCATTTT,CASSESRASNQPQHF,-,TRBV10-1,-,TRBJ1-5
TGTGCCAGCAGTGAGTTGGTTCTGAACACCGGGGAGCTGTTTTTT,CASSELVLNTGELFF,-,TRBV6-1,-,TRBJ2-2
TGCAGCACCCGACAGGGTACTTTTGGGGCTGAAGCTTTCTTT,CSTRQGTFGAEAFF,TRBD1,TRBV29-1,-,TRBJ1-1
TGTGCCACCAGTGATGTAGCGGGAGGGTTGGGTGAGCAGTTCTTC,CATSDVAGGLGEQFF,TRBD2,TRBV24-1,-,TRBJ2-1
TGTGCCACCAGGAGTACTCAGCCCCAGCATTTT,CATRSTQPQHF,-,TRBV24-1,-,TRBJ1-5
TGTGCCAGCAGCTTAGCGTGGACCGCAAATACGCAGTATTTT,CASSLAWTANTQYF,-,TRBV7-6,-,TRBJ2-3
TGTGCCAGCAGCGTTGACTCTGGAAACACCATATATTTT,CASSVDSGNTIYF,-,TRBV2,-,TRBJ1-3
TGTGCCAGCAGGAGGACAGGGTTTATTTATGGCTACACCTTC,CASRRTGFIYGYTF,TRBD1,TRBV28,-,TRBJ1-2
TGTGCCACCCAGGCGGAACTGAACACCGGGGAGCTGTTTTTT,CATQAELNTGELFF,-,TRBV27,-,TRBJ2-2
TGTGCCAGCAGCGTAGGGCCCCAAGAGACCCAGTACTTC,CASSVGPQETQYF,-,TRBV9,-,TRBJ2-5
TGTGCCACCAGTGTTAGCGCTTCTCAAGATACGCAGTATTTT,CATSVSASQDTQYF,-,TRBV24-1,-,TRBJ2-3
TGTGCCTGGACCCTAGGGGCCAACGTCCTGACTTTC,CAWTLGANVLTF,-,TRBV30,-,TRBJ2-6
TGTGCCAGCAGGTACTCGCGGGGTAGGAACTATGGCTACACCTTC,CASRYSRGRNYGYTF,-,TRBV28,few,TRBJ1-2
TGTGCCAGCAGCCGGCAGCCAATCTACGAGCAGTACTTC,CASSRQPIYEQYF,-,TRBV3-1/TRBV3-2,-,TRBJ2-7
TGTGCCAGCACCTCGGGGGGTTCTAATTCACCCCTCCACTTT,CASTSGGSNSPLHF,-,TRBV28,-,TRBJ1-6
TGTGCCAGCAGCTCCCCGACTAGTTTCTACGAGCAGTACTTC,CASSSPTSFYEQYF,-,TRBV28,few,TRBJ2-7
TGCGCCAGCAGCCGGACTAGCGGAATACTCCAAGAGACCCAGTACTTC,CASSRTSGILQETQYF,TRBD2,TRBV5-1,-,TRBJ2-5